Shown below are 18 T cell receptor beta chains from a single sample sequenced in a study of CD8+ T cells in alopecia areata (dated by TCRdb to the late 2010s). The sample's treatment or condition label, in plain terms: oral pan-JAK inhibitor, 5-10 mg twice daily. The protocol used for the library was the immunoSEQ multiplex PCR assay. RNA was extracted from all samples and reverse transcribed into cDNA, which served as template for TCR sequencing. The clones in this table, taken by TCRdb from immuneACCESS, are in-frame only. Not every clone is retained; where verified, under half of the shortfall comes from an unresolved V gene, and the cause of the rest is unknown. The sample includes a few hundred thousand clones, with 40% to 55% observed a single time. Of the sample, 2.6% is held by the ten largest clones. The sample here was CD4+ T cells sorted from blood, taken at approximately week 36, from a patient treated with tofacitinib. These receptor sequences come from a human donor with alopecia areata.

The chain carries TRBV6-5 and TRBJ2-5; D may be TRBD2 (6 bases). V lost 5 bases to trimming and J lost 4 bases, with 17 bases between them. The length of the CDR3 is 15 residues. The germline gives CDR1 MNHEY, CDR2 SVGAGI. CDR3 DNA: TGTGCCAGCAGTCTTAGGAGGGTGACCCGAGAGACCCAGTACTTC. Protein: CASSLRRVTRETQYF.

This clone has just a few counts. The CDR3 protein is CASSRPLPGEQFF. DNA of the CDR3: TGTGCCAGCAGCCGACCTCTTCCGGGTGAGCAGTTCTTC. V is TRBV7-2 and J is TRBJ2-1; D is undetermined. CDR3 size: 13 residues. The germline V gene encodes CDR1 SGHTA and CDR2 FQGNSA. The V and J ends lost 5 bases and 9 bases respectively, with 14 bases between them. Together with reference TRBV7-2 and TRBJ2-1, the CDR3 gives the full variable domain: GAGVSQSPSNKVTEKGKDVELRCDPISGHTALYWYRQSLGQGLEFLIYFQGNSAPDKSGLPSDRFSAERTGGSVSTLTIQRTQQEDSAVYLCASSRPLPGEQFFGPGTRLTVL.

The V gene is TRBV30, the J gene TRBJ2-3; weak D call: TRBD2 (6 bases). V lost 5 bases, J lost 4 bases, and 10 bases lay in between. The CDR3 covers 12 residues. CDR1 is GTSNPN and CDR2 is SVGIG in the germline V gene (reference sequence). CDR3 region: CAWRREADTQYF. As DNA, the CDR3 is TGTGCCTGGCGGCGGGAAGCAGATACGCAGTATTTT.

The V call is TRBV7-8, the J call TRBJ1-5; possibly TRBD1 for D (5 bases). This CDR3 has 13 amino acids. Trimming removed 5 bases from V and 4 bases from J, with 9 bases in between. Per the germline V gene, CDR1 is SGHVS and CDR2 is FQNEAQ. This CDR3 reads CASSPGQNQPQHF. In DNA form, the CDR3 reads TGTGCCAGCAGCCCTGGACAAAATCAGCCCCAGCATTTT.

The rearrangement uses TRBV28 and TRBJ2-5; D possibly corresponds to TRBD1 (5 bases). Trimming left V 3 bases short and J 2 bases short, with 10 bases between. This CDR3 has 14 residues. Per germline, CDR1 MDHEN and CDR2 SYDVKM. The CDR3 DNA sequence: TGTGCCAGCAGTTTCGGACAAGGGCAAGAGACCCAGTACTTC. It encodes CASSFGQGQETQYF.

The chain employs TRBV6-5 and TRBJ2-5, with TRBD1 matching 7 bases. Germline assignment: CDR1 MNHEY and CDR2 SVGAGI. V was clipped by 2 bases and J by 5 bases; unmatched bases: 5. The length of the CDR3 is 14 residues. The CDR3 reads CASSYRGLYETQYF. CDR3 nucleotides: TGTGCCAGCAGTTACAGGGGGCTCTATGAGACCCAGTACTTC.

The chain carries TRBV4-1 and TRBJ2-1; maybe TRBD2 (6 bases). Trimming pared 3 bases from V and 12 bases from J, leaving 9 bases between. This CDR3 comprises 11 residues. From germline, CDR1 is MGHRA and CDR2 YSYEKL. The CDR3 region is CASSHRGVQFF. The CDR3 region has the DNA TGCGCCAGCAGCCACCGCGGGGTGCAGTTCTTC.

The V gene is TRBV6-5, the J gene TRBJ2-1, with D perhaps matching TRBD2 (5 bases). Germline CDR1 MNHEY, CDR2 SVGAGI. V was clipped by 6 bases and J by 5 bases, with 8 bases between them. This CDR3 comprises 12 residues. CDR3 loop: CASRVGDNEQFF. The DNA of the CDR3 is TGTGCCAGCAGGGTCGGGGACAATGAGCAGTTCTTC.

CDR3 in DNA: TGCGCCAGCAGCTCCGGACTTACACCCGCACCCCAAGAGACCCAGTACTTC. Protein: CASSSGLTPAPQETQYF. The chain couples TRBV5-1 to TRBJ2-5; D perhaps matches TRBD2 (5 bases). Per the germline V gene, CDR1 is SGHRS and CDR2 is YFSETQ. The CDR3 spans 17 residues. Trimming left V 3 bases short and J 1 base short, with 19 bases between.

This clone was found a few times. DNA of the CDR3: TGCAGCGTTAGCACAGGGGGCGGTTATGCCGGGGAGCTGTTTTTT. It codes for CSVSTGGGYAGELFF. This sequence joins TRBV29-1 and TRBJ2-2, with 9 bases lining up with TRBD1. The length of the CDR3 is 15 residues. The V gene end was trimmed by 5 bases and the J gene end by 6 bases; junction bases not matched to a gene: 10. Germline V CDR1 and CDR2: SQVTM, ANQGSEA.

The genes are TRBV15 and TRBJ2-5; D not certain. The CDR3 contains 14 residues. The V gene lost 0 bases and the J gene lost 0 bases, with 5 bases spanning the gap. The germline gives CDR1 LNHNV, CDR2 YYDKDF (reference sequence). Here the CDR3 DNA reads TGTGCCACCAGCAGAGATGAAAACCAAGAGACCCAGTACTTC. Protein product: CATSRDENQETQYF.

The J gene is TRBJ1-4, the V gene TRBV30; D gene ambiguous. V dropped 2 bases and J dropped 0 bases, with 13 bases sitting between them. This CDR3 is 16 amino acids long. Germline assignment: CDR1 GTSNPN and CDR2 SVGIG (reference sequence). CDR3 loop: CAWSRYGASTNEKLFF. CDR3 nucleotide sequence: TGTGCCTGGAGTAGGTATGGAGCGTCAACTAATGAAAAACTGTTTTTT.

V and J are TRBV4-1 and TRBJ2-6; TRBD1 matches 7 bases. With V trimmed by 7 bases and J by 0 bases, 6 bases remained unmatched. This CDR3 is built from 16 residues. Germline loops: CDR1 MGHRA, CDR2 YSYEKL. The CDR3, as DNA: TGCGCCAGCACTCGGGACAGAAGCTCTGGGGCCAACGTCCTGACTTTC. Translating gives CASTRDRSSGANVLTF.

The chain carries TRBV29-1 and TRBJ2-1; 10 bases line up with TRBD1. Germline lookup yields CDR1 SQVTM and CDR2 ANQGSEA. Unmatched junction bases numbered 4, after V lost 7 bases and J lost 4 bases. The CDR3 sequence is 13 residues long. CDR3 bases: TGCAGCGGCCGGGACAGGGGTTACAATGAGCAGTTCTTC. This gives the protein CSGRDRGYNEQFF.

The CDR3 here is CASSEEGPHNQPQHF. The DNA of the CDR3 is TGTGCCAGCAGTGAGGAGGGGCCCCACAATCAGCCCCAGCATTTT. This rearrangement joins TRBV2 to TRBJ1-5; D is possibly TRBD1 (5 bases). Trimming removed 3 bases at V and 3 bases at J, with 12 bases between. Germline V gene sequence: CDR1 SNHLY, CDR2 FYNNEI. This CDR3 is 15 amino acids long.

This rearrangement joins TRBV30 to TRBJ1-2; 9 nucleotides align to TRBD1. The ends lost 2 bases at V and 6 bases at J; junction bases unmatched: 4. Germline V gene lookup returns CDR1 GTSNPN and CDR2 SVGIG (reference sequence). The CDR3 has 13 residues. The CDR3, as DNA: TGTGCCTGGAGTTTAGGGACAGGGAATGGCTACACCTTC. Translation: CAWSLGTGNGYTF.

This clone occurred a few times. This chain links TRBV29-1 with TRBJ2-3; TRBD2 aligns across 15 bases. Per germline, CDR1 SQVTM and CDR2 ANQGSEA. The V gene end was trimmed by 6 bases and the J gene end by 6 bases; junction bases not matched to a gene: 1. The CDR3 has 13 residues. The DNA for the CDR3 is TGCAGCGTAGGACTAGCGGGAGGGGATACGCAGTATTTT. It yields the protein CSVGLAGGDTQYF.

With respect to this clone: Other nucleotide sequences from this sample produce the same CDR3. The genes are TRBV29-1 and TRBJ1-2; D is ambiguous. The CDR3 runs 13 residues. Trimming pared 6 bases from V and 7 bases from J, leaving 18 bases between. CDR1 is SQVTM and CDR2 is ANQGSEA in the germline V gene. Here the CDR3 reads CSVPRRARSGYTF. CDR3 DNA sequence: TGCAGCGTCCCCCGGAGGGCCAGGAGTGGCTACACCTTC. Filled out from reference TRBV29-1 and TRBJ1-2, the complete variable domain reads SAVISQKPSRDICQRGTSLTIQCQVDSQVTMMFWYRQQPGQSLTLIATANQGSEATYESGFVIDKFPISRPNLTFSTLTVSNMSPEDSSIYLCSVPRRARSGYTFGSGTRLTVV.